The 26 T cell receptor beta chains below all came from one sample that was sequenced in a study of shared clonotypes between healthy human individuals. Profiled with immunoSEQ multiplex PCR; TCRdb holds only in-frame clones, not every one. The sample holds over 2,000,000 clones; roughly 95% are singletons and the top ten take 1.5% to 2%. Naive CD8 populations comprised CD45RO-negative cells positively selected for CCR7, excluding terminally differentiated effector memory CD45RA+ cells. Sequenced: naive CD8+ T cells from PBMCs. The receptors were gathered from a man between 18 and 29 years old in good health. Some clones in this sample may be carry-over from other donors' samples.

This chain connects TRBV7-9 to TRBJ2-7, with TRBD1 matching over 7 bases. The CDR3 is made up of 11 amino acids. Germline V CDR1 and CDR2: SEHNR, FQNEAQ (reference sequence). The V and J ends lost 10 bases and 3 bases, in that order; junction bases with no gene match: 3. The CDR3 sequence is CATRDSYEQYF. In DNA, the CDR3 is TGTGCCACCCGGGACAGCTACGAGCAGTACTTC. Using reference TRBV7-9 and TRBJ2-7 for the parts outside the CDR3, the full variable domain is DTGVSQNPRHKITKRGQNVTFRCDPISEHNRLYWYRQTLGQGPEFLTYFQNEAQLEKSRLLSDRFSAERPKGSFSTLEIQRTEQGDSAMYLCATRDSYEQYFGPGTRLTVT.

CDR3 bases: TGTGCCAGCAGCCAAGATTACGGGGATGCCTACGAGCAGTACTTC. Protein: CASSQDYGDAYEQYF. J is TRBJ2-7 and V is TRBV14, with a possible D match to TRBD2 (5 bases). The V gene lost 0 bases and the J gene lost 2 bases, with 11 bases spanning the gap. The CDR3 consists of 15 residues. Germline CDR1 SGHDN, CDR2 FVKESK.

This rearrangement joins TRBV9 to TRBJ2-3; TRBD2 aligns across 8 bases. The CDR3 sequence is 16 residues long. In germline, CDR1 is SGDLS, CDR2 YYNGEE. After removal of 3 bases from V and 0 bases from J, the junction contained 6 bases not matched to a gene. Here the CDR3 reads CASSADSSGSTDTQYF. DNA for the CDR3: TGTGCCAGCAGCGCCGACTCTAGCGGGAGCACAGATACGCAGTATTTT.

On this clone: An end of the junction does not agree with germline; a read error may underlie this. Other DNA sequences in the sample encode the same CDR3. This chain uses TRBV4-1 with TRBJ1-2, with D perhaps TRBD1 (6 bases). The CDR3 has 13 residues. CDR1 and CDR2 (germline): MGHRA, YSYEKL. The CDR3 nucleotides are TGCGCTAGCAGGGACACAGGGAATCATGGCTACACCTTC. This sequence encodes CASRDTGNHGYTF.

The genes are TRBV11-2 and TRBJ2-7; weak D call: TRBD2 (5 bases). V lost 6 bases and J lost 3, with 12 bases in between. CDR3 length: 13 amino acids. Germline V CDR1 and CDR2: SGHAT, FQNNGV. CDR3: CASSSFGDYEQYF. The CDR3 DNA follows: TGTGCCAGCAGTTCCTTCGGGGACTACGAGCAGTACTTC.

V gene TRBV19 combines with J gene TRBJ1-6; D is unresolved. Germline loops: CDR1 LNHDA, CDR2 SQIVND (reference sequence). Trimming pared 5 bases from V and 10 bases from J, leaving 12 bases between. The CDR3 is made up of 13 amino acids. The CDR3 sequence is CASSHDGESPLHF. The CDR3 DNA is TGTGCCAGTAGTCACGACGGAGAATCACCCCTCCACTTT.

CDR3 DNA sequence: TGTGCCAGCAACACATTTGGGGGGGATGGCTACGAGCAGTACTTC. It specifies CASNTFGGDGYEQYF. The rearrangement uses TRBV5-5 and TRBJ2-7, with 7 nucleotides matching TRBD2. The CDR3 length is 15 residues. The J segment lost 3 bases and the V segment lost 6 bases, leaving 12 bases of the junction unmatched. Germline V lookup: CDR1 SGHKS, CDR2 YYEKEE (reference sequence).

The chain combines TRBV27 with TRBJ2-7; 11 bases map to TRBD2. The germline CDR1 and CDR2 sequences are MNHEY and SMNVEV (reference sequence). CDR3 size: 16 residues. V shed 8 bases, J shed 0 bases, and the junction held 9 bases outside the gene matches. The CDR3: CASRLVAGGFSYEQYF. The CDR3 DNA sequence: TGTGCCAGCCGACTAGTAGCGGGAGGGTTCTCCTACGAGCAGTACTTC.

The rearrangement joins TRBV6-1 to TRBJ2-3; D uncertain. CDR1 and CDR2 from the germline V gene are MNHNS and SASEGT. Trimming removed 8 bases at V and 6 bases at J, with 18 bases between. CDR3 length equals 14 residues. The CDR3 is CASEGIDFWDTQYF. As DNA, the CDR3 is TGTGCCAGCGAAGGGATCGACTTTTGGGATACGCAGTATTTT.

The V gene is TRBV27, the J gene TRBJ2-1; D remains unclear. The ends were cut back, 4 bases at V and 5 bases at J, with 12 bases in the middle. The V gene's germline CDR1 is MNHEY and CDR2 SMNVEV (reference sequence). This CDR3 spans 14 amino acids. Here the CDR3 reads CASSSIPLHNEQFF. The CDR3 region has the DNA TGTGCCAGCAGTTCGATTCCTCTCCACAATGAGCAGTTCTTC.

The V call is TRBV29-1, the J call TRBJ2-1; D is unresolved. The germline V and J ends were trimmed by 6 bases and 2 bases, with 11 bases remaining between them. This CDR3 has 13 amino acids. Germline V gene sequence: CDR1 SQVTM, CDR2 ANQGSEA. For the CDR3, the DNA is TGCAGCGTGAAGCTCAGCCCCTACAATGAGCAGTTCTTC. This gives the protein CSVKLSPYNEQFF.

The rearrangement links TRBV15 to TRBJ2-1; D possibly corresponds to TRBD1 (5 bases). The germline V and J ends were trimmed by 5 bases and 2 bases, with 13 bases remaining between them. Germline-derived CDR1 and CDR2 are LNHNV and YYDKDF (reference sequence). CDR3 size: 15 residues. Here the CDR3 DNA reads TGTGCCACCAGCTCGGCCCTAGGGGCCTACAATGAGCAGTTCTTC. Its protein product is CATSSALGAYNEQFF.

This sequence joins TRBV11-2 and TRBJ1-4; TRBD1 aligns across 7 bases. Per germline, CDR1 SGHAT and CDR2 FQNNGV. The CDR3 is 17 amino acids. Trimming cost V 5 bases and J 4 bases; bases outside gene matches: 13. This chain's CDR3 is CASSTSGGWGVNEKLFF. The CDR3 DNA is TGTGCCAGCAGCACCTCAGGGGGATGGGGGGTTAATGAAAAACTGTTTTTT.

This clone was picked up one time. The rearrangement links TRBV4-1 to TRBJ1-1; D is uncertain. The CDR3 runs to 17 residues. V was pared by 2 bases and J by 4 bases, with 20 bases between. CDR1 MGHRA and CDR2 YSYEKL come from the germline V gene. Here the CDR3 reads CASSQFSGNTPSTEAFF. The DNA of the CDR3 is TGCGCCAGCAGCCAATTTTCCGGCAATACCCCGAGCACTGAAGCTTTCTTT.

CDR3 in DNA: TGTGCCAGCAGCGTAAAGGTCCTAGGGAGTGCTTTCTTT. Protein: CASSVKVLGSAFF. This chain connects TRBV9 to TRBJ1-1; unclear D gene. The V gene's germline CDR1 is SGDLS and CDR2 YYNGEE. The germline V and J ends were trimmed by 1 base and 11 bases, with 15 bases remaining between them. This CDR3 has 13 amino acids.

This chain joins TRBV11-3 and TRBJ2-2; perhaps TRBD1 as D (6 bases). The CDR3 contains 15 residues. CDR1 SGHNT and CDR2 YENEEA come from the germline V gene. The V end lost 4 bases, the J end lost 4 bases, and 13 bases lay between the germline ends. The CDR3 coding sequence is TGTGCCAGCAGCTCACACAGGGATACCACCGGGGAGCTGTTTTTT. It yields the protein CASSSHRDTTGELFF.

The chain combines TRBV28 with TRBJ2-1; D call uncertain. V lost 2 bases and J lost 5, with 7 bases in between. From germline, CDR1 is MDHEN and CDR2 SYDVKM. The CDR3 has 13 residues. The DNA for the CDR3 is TGTGCCAGCAGTTTAACCAGAAACAATGAGCAGTTCTTC. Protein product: CASSLTRNNEQFF.

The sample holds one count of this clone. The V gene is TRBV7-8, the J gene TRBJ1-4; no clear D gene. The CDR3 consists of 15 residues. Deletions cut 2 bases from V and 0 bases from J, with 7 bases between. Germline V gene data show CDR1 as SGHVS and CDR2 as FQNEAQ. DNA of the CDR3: TGTGCCAGCAGCTTACCCCCAACAACTAATGAAAAACTGTTTTTT. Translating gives CASSLPPTTNEKLFF. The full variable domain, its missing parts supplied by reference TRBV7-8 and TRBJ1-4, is GAGVSQSPRYKVAKRGQDVALRCDPISGHVSLFWYQQALGQGPEFLTYFQNEAQLDKSGLPSDRFFAERPEGSVSTLKIQRTQQEDSAVYLCASSLPPTTNEKLFFGSGTQLSVL.

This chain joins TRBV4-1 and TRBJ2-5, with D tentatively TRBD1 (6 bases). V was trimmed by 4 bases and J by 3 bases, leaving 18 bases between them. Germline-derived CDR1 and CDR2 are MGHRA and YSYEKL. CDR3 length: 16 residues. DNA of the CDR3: TGCGCCAGCAGCCCTAGAAAACGACCAGGGGAAGAGACCCAGTACTTC. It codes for CASSPRKRPGEETQYF.

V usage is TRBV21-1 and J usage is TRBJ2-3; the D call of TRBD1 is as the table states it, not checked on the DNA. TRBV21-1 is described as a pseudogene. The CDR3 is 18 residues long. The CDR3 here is CASRRTRDSQTSTDTQYF. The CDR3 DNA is TGTGCCAGCAGGCGAACCCGGGACAGTCAAACTAGCACAGATACGCAGTATTTT.

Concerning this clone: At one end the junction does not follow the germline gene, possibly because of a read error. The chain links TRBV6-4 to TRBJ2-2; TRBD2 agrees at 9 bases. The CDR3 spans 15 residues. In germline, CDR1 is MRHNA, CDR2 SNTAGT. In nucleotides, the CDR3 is TGTGCCAGCAGTGCGGCTAGCGGGAACGCCGGGGAGCTGTTTTTT. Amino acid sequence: CASSAASGNAGELFF.

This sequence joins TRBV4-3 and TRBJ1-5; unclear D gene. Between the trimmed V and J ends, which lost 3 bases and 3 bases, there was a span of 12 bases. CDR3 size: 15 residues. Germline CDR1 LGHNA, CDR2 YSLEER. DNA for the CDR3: TGCGCCAGCAGCCAGGATGCGGAGGTCAATCAGCCCCAGCATTTT. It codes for CASSQDAEVNQPQHF.

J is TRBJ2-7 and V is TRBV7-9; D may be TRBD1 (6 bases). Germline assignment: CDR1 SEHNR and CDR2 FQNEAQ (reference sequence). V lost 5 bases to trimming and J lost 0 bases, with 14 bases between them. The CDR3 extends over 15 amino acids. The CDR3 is CASSPDRTASYEQYF. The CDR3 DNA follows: TGTGCCAGCAGCCCCGACCGGACAGCCTCCTACGAGCAGTACTTC.

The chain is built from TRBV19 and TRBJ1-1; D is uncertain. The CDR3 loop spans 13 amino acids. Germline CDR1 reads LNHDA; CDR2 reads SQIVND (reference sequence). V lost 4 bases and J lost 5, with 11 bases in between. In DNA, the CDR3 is TGTGCCAGTAGTACGGGTACTAAGACTGAAGCTTTCTTT. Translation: CASSTGTKTEAFF. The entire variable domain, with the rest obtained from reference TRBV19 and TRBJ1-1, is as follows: DGGITQSPKYLFRKEGQNVTLSCEQNLNHDAMYWYRQDPGQGLRLIYYSQIVNDFQKGDIAEGYSVSREKKESFPLTVTSAQKNPTAFYLCASSTGTKTEAFFGQGTRLTVV.

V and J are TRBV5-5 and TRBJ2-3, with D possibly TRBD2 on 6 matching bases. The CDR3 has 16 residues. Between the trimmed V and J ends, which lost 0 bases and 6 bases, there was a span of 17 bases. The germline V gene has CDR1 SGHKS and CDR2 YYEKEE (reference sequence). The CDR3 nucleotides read TGTGCCAGCAGCTTGGAGGCGGTAGGACTACGGGATACGCAGTATTTT. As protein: CASSLEAVGLRDTQYF.

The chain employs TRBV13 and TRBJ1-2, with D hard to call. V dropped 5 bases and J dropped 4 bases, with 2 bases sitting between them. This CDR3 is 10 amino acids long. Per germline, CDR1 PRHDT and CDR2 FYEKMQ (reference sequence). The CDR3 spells CASSAYGYTF. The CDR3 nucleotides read TGTGCCAGCAGCGCCTATGGCTACACCTTC.